The 13 T cell receptor beta chains below come from one sample, sequenced in a study of T cell changes during pregnancy in multiple sclerosis. The table came from immunoSEQ multiplex PCR; TCRdb's copy has only in-frame clones and leaves some out. Of 40,000 or so clones in the sample, roughly nine tenths were seen once. The sample in question was CD4+ T cells from peripheral blood mononuclear cells, obtained in the first trimester of pregnancy. These receptors originate from a female donor in good health, enrolled as a control in a pregnancy study.

The chain is built from TRBV5-1 and TRBJ2-5; 10 bases are a match to TRBD2. The germline V gene encodes CDR1 SGHRS and CDR2 YFSETQ. The CDR3 sequence is 15 residues long. The V and J ends lost 3 bases and 2 bases, in that order; junction bases with no gene match: 4. CDR3 sequence: CASSSTSGQQETQYF. As DNA, the CDR3 is TGCGCCAGCAGCTCGACTAGCGGGCAGCAAGAGACCCAGTACTTC.

The chain is built from TRBV19 and TRBJ1-6; TRBD1 is a possible D gene (6 bases). Trimming removed 4 bases at V and 7 bases at J, with 8 bases between. The CDR3 spans 13 residues. Per the germline V gene, CDR1 is LNHDA and CDR2 is SQIVND (reference sequence). CDR3 region: CASSNRENSPLHF. CDR3 nucleotides: TGTGCCAGTAGTAACAGGGAGAATTCACCCCTCCACTTT.

The genes are TRBV5-1 and TRBJ1-2, with a possible D match to TRBD1 (5 bases). The CDR3 covers 14 residues. Germline assignment: CDR1 SGHRS and CDR2 YFSETQ. V lost 4 bases to trimming and J lost 4 bases, with 14 bases between them. CDR3 in amino acids: CASSLRTSSYGYTF. CDR3 coding DNA: TGCGCCAGCAGCCTGCGGACAAGCTCCTATGGCTACACCTTC.

The chain carries TRBV2 and TRBJ2-6; weak D call: TRBD1 (6 bases). This CDR3 contains 17 residues. V was shortened by 6 bases and J by 0 bases, with 15 bases between the two germline ends. The germline V gene encodes CDR1 SNHLY and CDR2 FYNNEI. DNA of the CDR3: TGTGCCAGCAGAAGGACAGTCCCCAGCTCTGGGGCCAACGTCCTGACTTTC. Translating it yields CASRRTVPSSGANVLTF.

The sample holds one count of this clone. The J gene is TRBJ1-1, the V gene TRBV15; TRBD1 matches 9 bases. The V gene end was trimmed by 3 bases and the J gene end by 4 bases; junction bases not matched to a gene: 9. The CDR3 spans 16 residues. Looked up from germline, CDR1 is LNHNV and CDR2 is YYDKDF (reference sequence). The CDR3: CATSSPGTGLGTEAFF. For the CDR3, the DNA is TGTGCCACCAGCAGTCCCGGGACAGGGTTGGGCACTGAAGCTTTCTTT.

The CDR3 bases are TGCAGCGTTGTGCAGGGGATAGACGAGCAGTACTTC. Residues: CSVVQGIDEQYF. The rearrangement uses TRBV29-1 and TRBJ2-7; tentative D call: TRBD1 (6 bases). V was shortened by 4 bases and J by 5 bases, with 12 bases between the two germline ends. CDR1 and CDR2 (germline): SQVTM, ANQGSEA. The CDR3 contains 12 residues.

V and J are TRBV15 and TRBJ2-7; possibly TRBD2 for D (6 bases). Per germline, CDR1 LNHNV and CDR2 YYDKDF (reference sequence). The ends were cut back, 0 bases at V and 5 bases at J, with 17 bases in the middle. CDR3 size: 16 residues. CDR3 DNA: TGTGCCACCAGCAGAGATAGAGTTCGAGGCGGGAACGAGCAGTACTTC. Its translation is CATSRDRVRGGNEQYF.

CDR3 amino acids: CASSRQLISGNTIYF. CDR3 coding DNA: TGTGCCAGCAGCCGACAGCTAATCTCTGGAAACACCATATATTTT. The chain links TRBV5-6 to TRBJ1-3, with a weak D call TRBD1 (5 bases). Germline CDR1 reads SGHDT; CDR2 reads YYEEEE. The CDR3 loop spans 15 amino acids. V lost 4 bases to trimming and J lost 0 bases, with 11 bases between them.

This clone was seen once. This chain links TRBV18 with TRBJ1-5; a weak D match, TRBD1 (5 bases). The CDR3 is 14 residues long. CDR1 and CDR2 from the germline V gene are KGHSH and LQKENI. Trimming left V 3 bases short and J 3 bases short, with 9 bases between. This chain's CDR3 is CASSPRQTNQPQHF. CDR3 bases: TGTGCCAGCTCACCCCGACAGACCAATCAGCCCCAGCATTTT.

The rearrangement uses TRBV27 and TRBJ2-1; the match to TRBD1 covers 12 bases. Germline CDR1 is MNHEY and CDR2 is SMNVEV (reference sequence). This CDR3 is built from 15 residues. V gave up 7 bases and J gave up 8 bases; unmatched junction bases: 9. CDR3 sequence: CASTSPGTGGYEQFF. Written as DNA, the CDR3 is TGTGCCAGCACTTCCCCCGGGACAGGGGGCTATGAGCAGTTCTTC.

V is TRBV2 and J is TRBJ2-3, with 7 bases aligning to TRBD1. Per germline, CDR1 SNHLY and CDR2 FYNNEI. CDR3 length: 14 amino acids. With V trimmed by 7 bases and J by 4 bases, 8 bases remained unmatched. CDR3 nucleotides: TGTGCCAGCAAGGTACAGGGGAACGCAGATACGCAGTATTTT. As protein: CASKVQGNADTQYF.

V usage is TRBV4-3 and J usage is TRBJ2-6; a weak D match, TRBD1 (7 bases). The CDR3 spans 18 residues. Between the trimmed V and J ends, which lost 0 bases and 2 bases, there was a span of 14 bases. CDR1 LGHNA and CDR2 YSLEER come from the germline V gene. Here the CDR3 reads CASSQDSEGATGANVLTF. CDR3 nucleotide sequence: TGCGCCAGCAGCCAAGATTCGGAGGGGGCGACTGGGGCCAACGTCCTGACTTTC.

This chain connects TRBV11-2 to TRBJ2-7; 15 bases are a match to TRBD2. Germline CDR1 is SGHAT and CDR2 is FQNNGV. This CDR3 is built from 16 residues. J gave up 1 base and V 5 bases, and 3 bases lay outside the gene matches. The CDR3 bases are TGTGCCAGCAGCCGGGGACTAGCGGGGGGTTCCTACGAGCAGTACTTC. Translation: CASSRGLAGGSYEQYF.